These 23 T cell receptor beta chains came from one sample sequenced in a study of T-cell memory formation after mild COVID-19 (dated by TCRdb to about 2021). Libraries were made using 5' RACE. Instrument on record: Illumina NovaSeq 6000. TCRdb's own reprocessing of the public reads used fastp at Q25 and MiXCR and kept productive beta chains. A single entry per CDR3 protein holds the most common genes and DNA from its merged rows. The sample table lists roughly 250,000 distinct CDR3 sequences, about 17% of them with a count of one. Around 3.7% of the sample is taken by the ten largest. The sample taken for sequencing was PBMCs or a T cell subset sorted from them (not recorded which). Receptors were obtained from a man aged 18 to 30 who had mild COVID-19 (a few samples of this study predate the infection). The sample titles of this study are shuffled in the database, so cell type and time point are left out; the donor was told from shared clones.

The rearrangement joins TRBV4-3 to TRBJ2-5; D remains unclear. This CDR3 spans 14 amino acids. Germline V lookup: CDR1 LGHNA, CDR2 YSLEER. Trimming removed 0 bases at V and 9 bases at J, with 14 bases between. The CDR3 region is CASSQDRDPRPQYF. DNA for the CDR3: TGCGCCAGCAGCCAAGATCGAGATCCGCGCCCCCAGTACTTC.

This clonotype was counted ten times or more. The chain couples TRBV7-2 to TRBJ2-3; 8 bases align to TRBD2. Germline V gene data show CDR1 as SGHTA and CDR2 as FQGNSA. The CDR3 consists of 21 residues. V shed 5 bases, J shed 4 bases, and the junction held 26 bases outside the gene matches. The CDR3 reads CASSRPAVAGPTSGAPDTQYF. The CDR3 DNA follows: TGTGCCAGCAGCCGCCCGGCCGTAGCGGGACCCACCTCAGGTGCTCCAGATACGCAGTATTTT.

The sample holds a few counts of this clonotype. This chain links TRBV9 with TRBJ2-3; the D is unclear. CDR3 size: 14 residues. CDR1 and CDR2 (germline): SGDLS, YYNGEE. V gave up 2 bases and J gave up 0 bases, with 7 bases separating them. The CDR3 sequence is CASSVHVSTDTQYF. CDR3 coding DNA: TGTGCCAGCAGCGTCCACGTTAGCACAGATACGCAGTATTTT.

A few counts support this clonotype. The CDR3 here is CASKMTGGGEKLFF. As DNA, the CDR3 is TGTGCCAGTAAAATGACAGGGGGCGGTGAAAAACTGTTTTTT. The rearrangement links TRBV19 to TRBJ1-4; 10 bases agree with TRBD1. The CDR3 loop spans 14 amino acids. CDR1 LNHDA and CDR2 SQIVND come from the germline V gene (reference sequence). Losses at the gene ends were 7 bases for V and 7 bases for J; bases not matched to a gene: 6.

The J gene is TRBJ2-1, the V gene TRBV5-1, with TRBD1 as a possible D gene (6 bases). The CDR3 is made up of 15 amino acids. CDR1 SGHRS and CDR2 YFSETQ come from the germline V gene. Trimming took 4 bases from V and 4 from J, leaving 15 bases between them. This CDR3 is CASSQSGTLYNEQFF. The CDR3 DNA is TGCGCCAGCAGCCAATCGGGGACACTGTACAATGAGCAGTTCTTC.

V usage is TRBV9 and J usage is TRBJ1-3, with D hard to call. CDR3 length: 15 amino acids. Per germline, CDR1 SGDLS and CDR2 YYNGEE. V was clipped by 3 bases and J by 1 base, with 11 bases between them. The CDR3 region has the DNA TGTGCCAGCAGCGACCCAAGGCGTTCTGGAAACACCATATATTTT. This sequence encodes CASSDPRRSGNTIYF. The complete variable domain, with remaining parts taken from reference TRBV9 and TRBJ1-3, reads DSGVTQTPKHLITATGQRVTLRCSPRSGDLSVYWYQQSLDQGLQFLIQYYNGEERAKGNILERFSAQQFPDLHSELNLSSLELGDSALYFCASSDPRRSGNTIYFGEGSWLTVV.

This clonotype appeared a few times. This chain links TRBV12-3 or TRBV12-4 with TRBJ2-3, with unresolved D. The CDR3 is 13 amino acids. Deletions cut 5 bases from V and 3 bases from J, with 9 bases between. This chain's CDR3 is CASSPTFTDTQYF. CDR3 bases: TGTGCCAGCAGTCCTACCTTTACAGATACGCAGTATTTT.

V gene TRBV15 combines with J gene TRBJ1-6; D is uncertain. V was trimmed by 5 bases and J by 3 bases, leaving 8 bases between them. The CDR3 loop spans 14 amino acids. The germline CDR1 and CDR2 sequences are LNHNV and YYDKDF (reference sequence). The CDR3 coding sequence is TGTGCCACCAGCTATGGGAACTATAATTCACCCCTCCACTTT. Translated: CATSYGNYNSPLHF.

The rearrangement joins TRBV7-9 to TRBJ2-1; TRBD2 aligns across 11 bases. The CDR3 totals 17 residues. Per germline, CDR1 SEHNR and CDR2 FQNEAQ (reference sequence). V lost 5 bases to trimming and J lost 2 bases; unmatched junction nucleotides: 8. CDR3 sequence reads: CASSLSLAGGAYNEQFF. The DNA of the CDR3 is TGTGCCAGCAGCCTGTCCCTAGCGGGGGGTGCCTACAATGAGCAGTTCTTC. Together with reference TRBV7-9 and TRBJ2-1, the CDR3 gives the full variable domain: DTGVSQNPRHKITKRGQNVTFRCDPISEHNRLYWYRQTLGQGPEFLTYFQNEAQLEKSRLLSDRFSAERPKGSFSTLEIQRTEQGDSAMYLCASSLSLAGGAYNEQFFGPGTRLTVL.

This chain connects TRBV20-1 to TRBJ2-1; D is possibly TRBD1 or TRBD2 (5 bases each). Germline loops: CDR1 DFQATT, CDR2 SNEGSKA (reference sequence). V lost 8 bases and J lost 8, with 19 bases in between. This CDR3 comprises 13 residues. CDR3 DNA: TGCAGTCAAAGGGACGGGTGGGTCGATGAGCAGTTCTTC. Translating it yields CSQRDGWVDEQFF.

This clonotype was counted between two and nine times. The chain employs TRBV6-2 or TRBV6-3 and TRBJ2-1; no definite D call. The CDR3 has 10 amino acids. Germline V gene lookup returns CDR1 MNHEY and CDR2 SVGEGT. V dropped 5 bases and J dropped 5 bases, with 1 base sitting between them. The CDR3 sequence: CASSNNEQFF. CDR3 nucleotide sequence: TGTGCCAGCAGTAACAATGAGCAGTTCTTC.

The CDR3 is CASSSPGLGRYEQYF. The CDR3 bases are TGTGCCAGCAGCTCCCCGGGACTAGGACGCTACGAGCAGTACTTC. The chain employs TRBV5-4 and TRBJ2-7; 8 bases align to TRBD2. Germline V gene data show CDR1 as SGHNT and CDR2 as YYREEE (reference sequence). The trim removed 3 bases at V and 3 bases at J, leaving 8 bases unmatched. The CDR3 runs 15 residues.

The gene calls are TRBV5-1 and TRBJ2-3; a weak D match, TRBD2 (6 bases). Germline CDR1 reads SGHRS; CDR2 reads YFSETQ. The CDR3 extends over 17 amino acids. V shed 0 bases and J shed 3 bases, with 17 bases lying between them. In DNA form, the CDR3 reads TGCGCCAGCAGCTTGGGGCGTAGGGGAGGTCTAACAGATACGCAGTATTTT. This translates into CASSLGRRGGLTDTQYF.

This clonotype was seen a few times. This chain uses TRBV10-3 with TRBJ1-3; no clear D. Germline assignment: CDR1 ENHRY and CDR2 SYGVKD. V was shortened by 6 bases and J by 0 bases, with 9 bases between the two germline ends. The CDR3 consists of 14 residues. DNA of the CDR3: TGTGCCATCAGGGTCGCCAGCTCTGGAAACACCATATATTTT. Translation gives CAIRVASSGNTIYF.

In this sample, this clonotype turned up many times. The chain links TRBV10-3 to TRBJ1-2; D is possibly TRBD1 (6 bases). Germline-derived CDR1 and CDR2 are ENHRY and SYGVKD. Trimming removed 3 bases from V and 8 bases from J, with 19 bases in between. The length of the CDR3 is 15 residues. The chain's CDR3 is CAISDSGDDIRGYTF. The CDR3 nucleotides read TGTGCCATCAGTGACTCAGGGGACGACATTCGGGGCTACACCTTC.

The rearrangement joins TRBV9 to TRBJ2-1, with D tentatively TRBD1 (6 bases). The CDR3 is made up of 18 amino acids. V was shortened by 1 base and J by 6 bases, with 23 bases between the two germline ends. The germline CDR1 and CDR2 sequences are SGDLS and YYNGEE. CDR3 loop: CASSVKGDGGDPSNEQFF. In DNA, the CDR3 is TGTGCCAGCAGCGTAAAGGGGGATGGAGGCGATCCCTCCAATGAGCAGTTCTTC.

The table lists this clonotype with many counts. This chain links TRBV6-5 with TRBJ2-3, with D perhaps matching TRBD1 (6 bases). V shed 3 bases and J shed 6 bases, with 7 bases lying between them. This CDR3 is built from 12 residues. Germline V gene data show CDR1 as MNHEY and CDR2 as SVGAGI. The CDR3 DNA reads as TGTGCCAGCAGTTATAGGGGGGATACGCAGTATTTT. The encoded protein is CASSYRGDTQYF.

The chain uses TRBV18 and TRBJ2-6, with D perhaps matching TRBD1 (6 bases). CDR1 is KGHSH, CDR2 LQKENI, per germline. The CDR3 runs to 16 residues. The V end lost 6 bases, the J end lost 0 bases, and 12 bases lay between the germline ends. The CDR3 DNA sequence: TGTGCCAGCTCGAGGGACATCAGCTCTGGGGCCAACGTCCTGACTTTC. Translated, it gives CASSRDISSGANVLTF.

The table lists this clonotype with a few counts. The chain is built from TRBV24-1 and TRBJ2-1; 9 bases fit TRBD1. CDR3 length: 17 amino acids. Germline V gives CDR1 KGHDR, CDR2 SFDVKD. The V gene end was trimmed by 2 bases and the J gene end by 4 bases; junction bases not matched to a gene: 8. The CDR3 sequence is CATSDSPGQGPYNEQFF. In nucleotides, the CDR3 is TGTGCCACCAGTGATTCCCCGGGACAGGGCCCGTACAATGAGCAGTTCTTC.

The chain recombines TRBV7-2 with TRBJ1-5; D unclear. Germline-derived CDR1 and CDR2 are SGHTA and FQGNSA. V gave up 0 bases and J gave up 4 bases, with 10 bases separating them. The CDR3 contains 15 residues. DNA of the CDR3: TGTGCCAGCAGCTTAGCAGGGTTTTGGAATCAGCCCCAGCATTTT. Translated: CASSLAGFWNQPQHF.

The chain carries TRBV5-8 and TRBJ2-3, with D possibly matching TRBD1 (6 bases). The germline gives CDR1 SGHTS, CDR2 YDEGEE. The CDR3 has 14 amino acids. The ends were cut back, 3 bases at V and 2 bases at J, with 10 bases in the middle. The CDR3 DNA sequence: TGTGCCAGCAGCTCGGGGACACTCACAGATACGCAGTATTTT. This codes for CASSSGTLTDTQYF.

The chain is built from TRBV15 and TRBJ2-5; D not certain. Germline CDR1 reads LNHNV; CDR2 reads YYDKDF (reference sequence). Deletions cut 1 base from V and 2 bases from J, with 8 bases between. This CDR3 contains 14 residues. The CDR3 sequence is CATSRVAQQETQYF. The CDR3, as DNA: TGTGCCACCAGCAGAGTAGCTCAGCAAGAGACCCAGTACTTC.

The genes are TRBV28 and TRBJ1-1; a possible D gene is TRBD1 (5 bases). This CDR3 region has 13 residues. Germline V gene data show CDR1 as MDHEN and CDR2 as SYDVKM. V shed 6 bases and J shed 4 bases, with 12 bases lying between them. CDR3 sequence reads: CASSSQVGTEAFF. In DNA, the CDR3 is TGTGCCAGCAGCTCACAGGTGGGCACTGAAGCTTTCTTT.